This section outlines one T cell receptor (beta chain) sequence together with its context. The CDR3 is cut off 3 residues early in the read; its end comes from the germline J gene. This entry comes from a study of T cells in women clearing cervical HPV infection. About the research overall: Case blood drawn at lesion detection; control blood after infection cleared.

This CDR3 contains 13 residues. Germline CDR1 is KGHSH and CDR2 is LQKENI. Clones were sequenced by immunoSEQ multiplex PCR, and TCRdb holds only the in-frame ones, with some missing. Its listing shows about 37,000 clones. Sequenced input: blood buffy coat. The TCR comes from a woman aged 18-69 years with a cervical HPV16 infection that either progressed to CIN3+ or cleared (not recorded which). The J gene is TRBJ1-2, the V gene TRBV18; TRBD1 might be the D (5 bases). The sequenced part of the CDR3 DNA is TGTGCCAGCTCACCGGGACTTGGTGGAGAC. Residues: CASSPGLGGD. The CDR3 as a whole reads CASSPGLGGDYTF.